The 22 T cell receptor beta chains below all came from one sample that was sequenced in a study of blood T cell repertoires in COVID-19. Only in-frame clones appear in the TCRdb table, and some are missing; sequencing was by immunoSEQ multiplex PCR. The sample has about 280,000 clones; 88% are singletons. Sequencing input: PBMCs or T cells enriched from blood (not recorded which). Receptors originate from a woman aged 25 to 39 who had recovered from COVID-19.

The chain couples TRBV19 to TRBJ2-1; D may be TRBD2 (5 bases). The germline V gene has CDR1 LNHDA and CDR2 SQIVND (reference sequence). This CDR3 comprises 15 residues. V was trimmed by 6 bases and J by 5 bases, leaving 17 bases between them. CDR3 residues: CASRVGRGMNNEQFF. CDR3 DNA: TGTGCCAGTAGGGTGGGGAGAGGAATGAACAATGAGCAGTTCTTC.

This clone showed up just once. The chain couples TRBV9 to TRBJ2-3; D ambiguous. V was pared by 7 bases and J by 0 bases, with 9 bases between. This CDR3 comprises 13 residues. CDR1 SGDLS and CDR2 YYNGEE come from the germline V gene. In nucleotides, the CDR3 is TGTGCCAGCTCCCATGTGAGCACAGATACGCAGTATTTT. Residues: CASSHVSTDTQYF.

This sequence joins TRBV24-1 and TRBJ2-1; 12 bases are shared with TRBD2. The germline CDR1 and CDR2 sequences are KGHDR and SFDVKD. The CDR3 has 16 residues. V dropped 4 bases and J dropped 9; count of bases not matched to a gene: 9. CDR3 in amino acids: CATSDPGLAGTSEQFF. Written as DNA, the CDR3 is TGTGCCACCAGTGACCCCGGACTAGCGGGGACAAGTGAGCAGTTCTTC.

The gene calls are TRBV9 and TRBJ1-2, with unresolved D. The CDR3 has 13 amino acids. The V gene lost 3 bases and the J gene lost 3 bases, with 9 bases spanning the gap. Per germline, CDR1 SGDLS and CDR2 YYNGEE. The CDR3 reads CASSEQPDYGYTF. The CDR3 bases are TGTGCCAGCAGCGAACAGCCTGACTATGGCTACACCTTC.

The rearrangement uses TRBV19 and TRBJ2-1; TRBD2 matches at 9 bases. With 3 bases clipped from V and 4 bases from J, the junction kept 4 bases outside the gene matches. Germline assignment: CDR1 LNHDA and CDR2 SQIVND (reference sequence). CDR3 length: 15 residues. The CDR3 here is CASSMLAGTYNEQFF. The CDR3 DNA follows: TGTGCCAGTAGTATGCTAGCGGGGACTTACAATGAGCAGTTCTTC.

V and J are TRBV7-2 and TRBJ2-1; 11 bases line up with TRBD2. Germline loops: CDR1 SGHTA, CDR2 FQGNSA. The CDR3 is 15 residues long. Unmatched junction bases numbered 3, after V lost 1 base and J lost 7 bases. As DNA, the CDR3 is TGTGCCAGCAGCTTAGATAGACTAGCGGGAAATGAGCAGTTCTTC. It is translated as CASSLDRLAGNEQFF.

V gene TRBV18 combines with J gene TRBJ2-1; 10 bases map to TRBD2. V was clipped by 2 bases and J by 9 bases; unmatched bases: 4. CDR3 length equals 14 residues. Germline V lookup: CDR1 KGHSH, CDR2 LQKENI. Here the CDR3 reads CASSPTSGEGEQFF. As DNA, the CDR3 is TGTGCCAGCTCACCAACTAGCGGGGAGGGTGAGCAGTTCTTC.

Only one count was recorded for this clone. The chain combines TRBV7-9 with TRBJ1-3, with D uncertain. The V gene's germline CDR1 is SEHNR and CDR2 FQNEAQ (reference sequence). The CDR3 is 12 amino acids. The V gene lost 7 bases and the J gene lost 4 bases, with 8 bases spanning the gap. The CDR3 DNA sequence: TGTGCCAGCATCCGGGAGGGAAACACCATATATTTT. It translates to CASIREGNTIYF.

The chain combines TRBV28 with TRBJ1-5, with 10 bases aligning to TRBD1. From germline, CDR1 is MDHEN and CDR2 SYDVKM. Trimming took 3 bases from V and 4 from J; bases not matched to a gene: 6. The CDR3 consists of 16 residues. The CDR3, as DNA: TGTGCCAGCAGTTTTTACACGGGACAGGGGAATCAGCCCCAGCATTTT. Encoded protein: CASSFYTGQGNQPQHF.

This rearrangement joins TRBV9 to TRBJ1-2, with D maybe TRBD1 (6 bases). Trimming stripped 3 bases from V and 7 bases from J, with 13 bases between. From germline, CDR1 is SGDLS and CDR2 YYNGEE. CDR3 size: 13 residues. The CDR3 here is CASSARRGGGYTF. CDR3 in DNA: TGTGCCAGCAGCGCCCGTAGGGGGGGTGGCTACACCTTC.

This chain uses TRBV6-5 with TRBJ1-5; 7 nucleotides match TRBD1. Germline CDR1 MNHEY, CDR2 SVGAGI. V was pared by 10 bases and J by 0 bases, with 6 bases of the junction left unmatched. The CDR3 extends over 14 amino acids. The CDR3 region is CATTGQISNQPQHF. For the CDR3, the DNA is TGTGCCACTACGGGACAGATTAGCAATCAGCCCCAGCATTTT.

V usage is TRBV28 and J usage is TRBJ1-2; a weak D match, TRBD1 (5 bases). CDR3 length: 12 residues. Germline CDR1 reads MDHEN; CDR2 reads SYDVKM. The CDR3 spells CGSRMIKGGYTF. CDR3 DNA: TGTGGGTCTCGAATGATCAAGGGGGGCTACACCTTC.

This rearrangement joins TRBV3-1 (or the pseudogene TRBV3-2) to TRBJ1-4, with a tentative D call TRBD1 (5 bases). Trimming took 1 base from V and 10 from J, leaving 22 bases between them. The CDR3 runs 17 residues. Germline V lookup: CDR1 LGHDT, CDR2 YNNKEL (reference sequence). The CDR3 loop reads CASSQVTLGLQSGKLFF. Written as DNA, the CDR3 is TGTGCCAGCAGCCAAGTTACTCTGGGACTCCAGTCGGGAAAACTGTTTTTT.

The genes are TRBV9 and TRBJ2-2, with TRBD2 identical over 10 bases. Germline CDR1 reads SGDLS; CDR2 reads YYNGEE. This CDR3 has 16 amino acids. J was trimmed by 5 bases and V by 2 bases; bases with no gene match: 6. In DNA, the CDR3 is TGTGCCAGCAGCGTTACTAGCGGGATCGGTACCGGGGAGCTGTTTTTT. This encodes CASSVTSGIGTGELFF.

The chain recombines TRBV5-1 with TRBJ1-4; a weak D match, TRBD1 (5 bases). The germline V gene encodes CDR1 SGHRS and CDR2 YFSETQ. CDR3 length: 15 residues. V was clipped by 1 base and J by 6 bases, with 13 bases between them. CDR3 in amino acids: CASSLSQGRDEKLFF. The CDR3 nucleotides read TGCGCCAGCAGCTTGTCCCAGGGAAGAGATGAAAAACTGTTTTTT.

This chain joins TRBV10-3 and TRBJ2-6; D perhaps matches TRBD1 (6 bases). The CDR3 is 14 residues long. Per germline, CDR1 ENHRY and CDR2 SYGVKD. V was clipped by 5 bases and J by 4 bases, with 9 bases between them. CDR3 residues: CAISTGIGANVLTF. The CDR3, as DNA: TGTGCCATCAGTACAGGGATCGGGGCCAACGTCCTGACTTTC.

This chain uses TRBV6-5 with TRBJ1-2, with D uncertain. There are 13 residues in the CDR3. V was shortened by 6 bases and J by 2 bases, with 10 bases between the two germline ends. The germline CDR1 and CDR2 sequences are MNHEY and SVGAGI. The CDR3: CASRAAENYGYTF. CDR3 sequence (DNA): TGTGCCAGCAGGGCGGCAGAGAACTATGGCTACACCTTC.

The chain combines TRBV3-1 (or the pseudogene TRBV3-2) with TRBJ1-5, with 12 bases lining up with TRBD1. The CDR3 length is 15 residues. Germline trimming cut 5 bases from V and 4 bases from J; bases unmatched to any gene: 3. The germline V gene has CDR1 LGHDT and CDR2 YNNKEL (reference sequence). The CDR3: CASSSGQGANQPQHF. CDR3 nucleotides: TGTGCCAGCAGCTCGGGACAGGGGGCGAATCAGCCCCAGCATTTT.

The chain is built from TRBV4-2 and TRBJ1-6, with D tentatively TRBD1 (5 bases). This CDR3 is 17 amino acids long. The V and J ends lost 0 bases and 10 bases respectively, with 19 bases between them. Germline values: CDR1 LGHNA, CDR2 YNFKEQ. CDR3 nucleotides: TGTGCCAGCAGCCAAGAATCCGCACCCACAAAGGGGTCACCCCTCCACTTT. This codes for CASSQESAPTKGSPLHF.

The J gene is TRBJ1-5, the V gene TRBV2; D remains unclear. V was shortened by 4 bases and J by 6 bases, with 10 bases between the two germline ends. There are 13 residues in the CDR3. CDR1 and CDR2 (germline): SNHLY, FYNNEI. This CDR3 reads CASSGGPGQPQHF. CDR3 DNA: TGTGCCAGCAGTGGAGGTCCTGGTCAGCCCCAGCATTTT.

This chain links TRBV5-1 with TRBJ1-4; D ambiguous. The CDR3 is 15 residues long. The V end was cut by 4 bases, the J end by 6 bases, with 16 bases between. CDR1 SGHRS and CDR2 YFSETQ come from the germline V gene. For the CDR3, the DNA is TGCGCCAGCAGCCTCGGACCGACTAGTCATGAAAAACTGTTTTTT. It codes for CASSLGPTSHEKLFF. The variable domain in full, with the rest retrieved from reference TRBV5-1 and TRBJ1-4, is KAGVTQTPRYLIKTRGQQVTLSCSPISGHRSVSWYQQTPGQGLQFLFEYFSETQRNKGNFPGRFSGRQFSNSRSEMNVSTLELGDSALYLCASSLGPTSHEKLFFGSGTQLSVL.

J is TRBJ2-5 and V is TRBV5-5, with TRBD2 matching 13 bases. CDR1 and CDR2 (germline): SGHKS, YYEKEE (reference sequence). The J segment lost 4 bases and the V segment lost 2 bases, leaving 11 bases of the junction unmatched. This CDR3 contains 18 residues. The DNA for the CDR3 is TGTGCCAGCAGCTTACGACTAGCGGGGGGCGGGTTCGTAGAGACCCAGTACTTC. This gives the protein CASSLRLAGGGFVETQYF. The variable domain in full, completed from reference TRBV5-5 and TRBJ2-5, reads DAGVTQSPTHLIKTRGQQVTLRCSPISGHKSVSWYQQVLGQGPQFIFQYYEKEERGRGNFPDRFSARQFPNYSSELNVNALLLGDSALYLCASSLRLAGGGFVETQYFGPGTRLLVL.